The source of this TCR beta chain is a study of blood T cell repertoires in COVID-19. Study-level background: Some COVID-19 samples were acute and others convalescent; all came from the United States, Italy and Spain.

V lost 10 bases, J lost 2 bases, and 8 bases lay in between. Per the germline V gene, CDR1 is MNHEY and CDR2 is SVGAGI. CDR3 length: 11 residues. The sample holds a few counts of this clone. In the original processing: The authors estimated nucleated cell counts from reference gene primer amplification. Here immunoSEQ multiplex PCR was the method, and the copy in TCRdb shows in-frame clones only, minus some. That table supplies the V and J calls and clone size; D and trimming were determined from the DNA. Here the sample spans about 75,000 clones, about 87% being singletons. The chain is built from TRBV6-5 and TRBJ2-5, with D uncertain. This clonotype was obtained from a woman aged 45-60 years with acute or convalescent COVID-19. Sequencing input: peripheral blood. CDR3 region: CATTEQETQYF. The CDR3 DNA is TGTGCCACCACGGAGCAAGAGACCCAGTACTTC.